This entry describes one T cell receptor (beta chain). Its target is unknown. Division of CD4+ cells produced a CD45RA+ naive subset and a CD45RA-negative memory subset. The data derive from a study of shared clonotypes between healthy human individuals. Points from the study as a whole: Generation probability values for non-shared clonotypes were lower than those for clonotypes shared by all four donors.

TCRdb's copy holds only in-frame clones and misses some; the assay was immunoSEQ multiplex PCR. This sample has about 960,000 clones, with about three quarters found just once. The germline V and J ends were trimmed by 4 bases and 5 bases, with 10 bases remaining between them. This CDR3 has 13 residues. Germline-derived CDR1 and CDR2 are SGHRS and YFSETQ. The chain recombines TRBV5-1 with TRBJ2-1, with D maybe TRBD1 (6 bases). The TCR was taken from a man aged 18 to 29 in good health. The specimen sequenced was memory CD4+ T cells sorted from blood. This sample's subset: CD45RA-negative fraction. The chain's CDR3 is CASSPHRDNEQFF. The DNA of the CDR3 is TGCGCCAGCAGCCCCCACAGGGACAATGAGCAGTTCTTC. Filled out from reference TRBV5-1 and TRBJ2-1, the complete variable domain reads KAGVTQTPRYLIKTRGQQVTLSCSPISGHRSVSWYQQTPGQGLQFLFEYFSETQRNKGNFPGRFSGRQFSNSRSEMNVSTLELGDSALYLCASSPHRDNEQFFGPGTRLTVL.